One sample yielded the 21 T cell receptor beta chains listed below, sequenced in a study of breast tumors, draining lymph nodes, adjacent tissues. The lymph nodes were axillary draining lymph nodes from breast cancer patients. Each CDR3 protein gets one entry after TCRdb re-called the multiplex PCR reads with MiXCR. The table shows 130,000 or so distinct CDR3 sequences, with about 31% occurring only once. The source material was axillary lymph node tissue. These receptors all stem from a female donor with breast cancer. Some clones in this sample may be carry-over from other donors' samples.

This clonotype came up once. This chain uses TRBV12-3 or TRBV12-4 with TRBJ1-1; D perhaps matches TRBD1 (6 bases). V dropped 5 bases and J dropped 4 bases, with 26 bases sitting between them. CDR3 length: 18 residues. The CDR3 coding sequence is TGTGCCAGCAGTGCACCCGGAGTCGGGGGGCAAGGGGGCACTGAAGCTTTCTTT. This encodes CASSAPGVGGQGGTEAFF.

This clonotype was recorded a few times. V gene TRBV5-4 combines with J gene TRBJ2-1; 10 positions agree with TRBD2. The V gene end was trimmed by 3 bases and the J gene end by 7 bases; junction bases not matched to a gene: 10. The CDR3 sequence is 16 residues long. CDR1 is SGHNT and CDR2 is YYREEE in the germline V gene (reference sequence). DNA for the CDR3: TGTGCCAGCAGCTCACTCCGGACTAGCGGTGGGAATGAGCAGTTCTTC. Protein: CASSSLRTSGGNEQFF.

This clonotype was detected ten times or more. The rearrangement uses TRBV20-1 and TRBJ1-2; D not resolved. Deletions cut 0 bases from V and 0 bases from J, with 23 bases between. The CDR3 contains 19 residues. Per germline, CDR1 DFQATT and CDR2 SNEGSKA (reference sequence). The CDR3 here is CSARDYHKMGSDANYGYTF. CDR3 nucleotides: TGCAGTGCTAGAGATTATCATAAAATGGGGTCAGACGCTAACTATGGCTACACCTTC.

This clonotype came up many times. This chain joins TRBV11-3 and TRBJ2-1; 8 bases map to TRBD1. Unmatched junction bases numbered 4, after V lost 5 bases and J lost 10 bases. The length of the CDR3 is 12 residues. Germline CDR1 reads SGHNT; CDR2 reads YENEEA. CDR3 DNA: TGTGCCAGCAGCCCGGACAGGGTGGAGCAGTTCTTC. Protein: CASSPDRVEQFF.

This clonotype was found many times. With a much larger clone just one base away, this may be a read error. V and J are TRBV20-1 and TRBJ2-7; D is possibly TRBD1 (6 bases). In germline, CDR1 is DFQATT, CDR2 SNEGSKA (reference sequence). This CDR3 has 16 amino acids. The DNA for the CDR3 is TGCAGCCCCCGGGGAGCGAAAAGGACAGCGATGGTCGAGCAGTACGTC. Translating gives CSPRGAKRTAMVEQYV.

The chain uses TRBV28 and TRBJ2-4; a possible D gene is TRBD1 (7 bases). Germline V gene data show CDR1 as MDHEN and CDR2 as SYDVKM. Trimming pared 5 bases from V and 6 bases from J, leaving 17 bases between. The length of the CDR3 is 15 residues. This chain's CDR3 is CASSTGAGDLNIQYF. The CDR3 DNA reads TGTGCCAGCAGTACAGGGGCCGGGGACTTAAACATTCAGTACTTC.

The table lists this clonotype with many counts. V is TRBV12-3 or TRBV12-4 and J is TRBJ2-7; D unresolved. The CDR3 totals 11 residues. V lost 3 bases and J 3 bases, leaving 3 bases between the germline ends. DNA of the CDR3: TGTGCCAGCAGTTTGCACTACGAGCAGTACTTC. This translates into CASSLHYEQYF.

This clonotype was seen ten or more times. V and J are TRBV19 and TRBJ2-2, with D possibly TRBD2 on 7 matching bases. Trimming shortened V by 4 bases and J by 2 bases, and 17 bases separated the two germline ends. The CDR3 covers 17 residues. Germline CDR1 LNHDA, CDR2 SQIVND (reference sequence). Written as DNA, the CDR3 is TGTGCCAGTAGTACGCTTCAAGGGGGGGCCAACACCGGGGAGCTGTTTTTT. Translation gives CASSTLQGGANTGELFF.

This clonotype was recorded at least ten times. The chain has TRBV7-8 and TRBJ2-1, with TRBD1 identical over 10 bases. CDR1 is SGHVS, CDR2 FQNEAQ, per germline. The CDR3 contains 15 residues. V trimming: 5 bases; J trimming: 9 bases; junction bases outside the gene matches: 10. The CDR3 nucleotides are TGTGCCAGCAGCCGGACAGGGGGGCTCGTAAGTGAGCAGTTCTTC. It is translated as CASSRTGGLVSEQFF.

This clonotype was recorded many times. The chain recombines TRBV5-6 with TRBJ1-2, with 7 bases aligning to TRBD1. The CDR3 sequence is 15 residues long. V lost 4 bases, J lost 1 base, and 7 bases stayed unmatched. Germline V gene lookup returns CDR1 SGHDT and CDR2 YYEEEE. The CDR3 nucleotides are TGTGCCAGCAGCAGACAGGGCAACCTTAACTATGGCTACACCTTC. It translates to CASSRQGNLNYGYTF.

The chain carries TRBV2 and TRBJ2-3; the match to TRBD2 covers 14 bases. Trimming removed 8 bases from V and 0 bases from J; junction bases left unmatched: 4. CDR3 length: 16 residues. Germline V gene sequence: CDR1 SNHLY, CDR2 FYNNEI. Written as DNA, the CDR3 is TGTGCCAGCGGACTAGCGGGGGGAGCTAGCACAGATACGCAGTATTTT. This translates into CASGLAGGASTDTQYF.

This clonotype came up once. This sequence joins TRBV7-9 and TRBJ2-7; 7 bases are a match to TRBD1. Germline CDR1 SEHNR, CDR2 FQNEAQ (reference sequence). V lost 5 bases and J lost 7; bases outside the gene matches: 5. The CDR3 is made up of 12 amino acids. The CDR3 loop reads CASSNRTGEQYV. CDR3 nucleotides: TGTGCCAGCAGCAACCGGACAGGAGAGCAGTACGTC.

This clonotype appeared many times. This chain joins TRBV3-1 and TRBJ2-1, with TRBD1 matching over 8 bases. Germline V gene lookup returns CDR1 LGHDT and CDR2 YNNKEL (reference sequence). This CDR3 contains 16 residues. With V trimmed by 6 bases and J by 2 bases, 9 bases remained unmatched. The CDR3 protein is CASRSYQGAAYNEQFF. The CDR3 region has the DNA TGTGCCAGCAGGTCCTACCAGGGGGCGGCCTACAATGAGCAGTTCTTC.

The rearrangement links TRBV30 to TRBJ1-1, with 8 positions matching TRBD1. Germline V gene sequence: CDR1 GTSNPN, CDR2 SVGIG (reference sequence). This CDR3 is 14 amino acids long. V shed 2 bases, J shed 4 bases, and the junction held 6 bases outside the gene matches. The CDR3 DNA reads TGTGCCTGGAGTATAACGACAGGGGCCACTGAAGCTTTCTTT. Its translation: CAWSITTGATEAFF.

Ten or more counts support this clonotype. This chain uses TRBV9 with TRBJ1-6; D is ambiguous. V gave up 0 bases and J gave up 10 bases, with 14 bases separating them. The germline V gene has CDR1 SGDLS and CDR2 YYNGEE. The CDR3 spans 15 residues. CDR3 amino acids: CASSVDFGSGSPLHF. For the CDR3, the DNA is TGTGCCAGCAGCGTAGATTTTGGGTCGGGGTCACCCCTCCACTTT.

The CDR3 DNA follows: TGTGCCAGCAGCGGGCGGCCTGGAAACACCATATATTTT. Translating it yields CASSGRPGNTIYF. The genes are TRBV9 and TRBJ1-3; D is uncertain. Germline lookup yields CDR1 SGDLS and CDR2 YYNGEE. The V end was cut by 3 bases, the J end by 2 bases, with 6 bases between. The CDR3 extends over 13 amino acids.

The sample holds many counts of this clonotype. This rearrangement joins TRBV20-1 to TRBJ2-2; 7 bases match TRBD2. Germline V gene lookup returns CDR1 DFQATT and CDR2 SNEGSKA (reference sequence). The CDR3 contains 16 residues. The V gene end was trimmed by 2 bases and the J gene end by 1 base; junction bases not matched to a gene: 7. The CDR3 DNA reads TGCAGTGCTAGAAGCGGGGTGGCAGGGAACACCGGGGAGCTGTTTTTT. It translates to CSARSGVAGNTGELFF.

The gene calls are TRBV20-1 and TRBJ1-1; D gene ambiguous. The V gene's germline CDR1 is DFQATT and CDR2 SNEGSKA (reference sequence). This CDR3 is built from 11 residues. Trimming pared 3 bases from V and 4 bases from J, leaving 6 bases between. The CDR3 is CSASKVTEAFF. The CDR3 bases are TGCAGTGCTAGTAAGGTCACTGAAGCTTTCTTT.

This clonotype came up many times. The rearrangement uses TRBV6-5 and TRBJ1-2; 9 bases agree with TRBD1. The CDR3 spans 14 residues. J gave up 5 bases and V 5 bases, and 6 bases lay outside the gene matches. CDR1 and CDR2 from the germline V gene are MNHEY and SVGAGI. The CDR3 sequence: CASSEDRGGYGYTF. The DNA for the CDR3 is TGTGCCAGCAGTGAGGACAGGGGTGGTTATGGCTACACCTTC.

This clonotype was observed many times. This rearrangement joins TRBV7-3 to TRBJ2-6, with 7 bases lining up with TRBD1. Germline V gene sequence: CDR1 SGHTA, CDR2 FQGTGA. The trim removed 0 bases at V and 0 bases at J, leaving 8 bases unmatched. The CDR3 is made up of 19 amino acids. The CDR3 bases are TGTGCCAGCAGCTTAACTGGGACAGCAGCATACTCTGGGGCCAACGTCCTGACTTTC. Translated: CASSLTGTAAYSGANVLTF.

This clonotype was counted ten times or more. V usage is TRBV6-6 and J usage is TRBJ1-2, with D tentatively TRBD1 (6 bases). V lost 4 bases and J lost 7, with 22 bases in between. The CDR3 has 16 residues. Looked up from germline, CDR1 is MNHNY and CDR2 is SVGAGI (reference sequence). CDR3 amino acids: CASSSEGGPFAGGYTF. Here the CDR3 DNA reads TGTGCCAGCAGTTCGGAAGGGGGGCCTTTTGCGGGTGGCTACACCTTC.